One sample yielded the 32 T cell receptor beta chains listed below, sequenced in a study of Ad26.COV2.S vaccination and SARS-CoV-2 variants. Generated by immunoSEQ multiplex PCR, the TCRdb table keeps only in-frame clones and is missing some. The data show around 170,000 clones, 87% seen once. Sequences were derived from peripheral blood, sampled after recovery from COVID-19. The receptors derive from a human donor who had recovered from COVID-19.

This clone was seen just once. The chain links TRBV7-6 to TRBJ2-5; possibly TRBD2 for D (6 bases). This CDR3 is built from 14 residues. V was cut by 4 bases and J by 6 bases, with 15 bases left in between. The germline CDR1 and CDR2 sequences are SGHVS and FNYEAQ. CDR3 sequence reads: CASSSSGGRQTQYF. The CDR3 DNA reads TGTGCCAGCAGCTCTTCCGGGGGTAGGCAGACCCAGTACTTC. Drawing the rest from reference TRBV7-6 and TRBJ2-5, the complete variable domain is GAGVSQSPRYKVTKRGQDVALRCDPISGHVSLYWYRQALGQGPEFLTYFNYEAQQDKSGLPNDRFSAERPEGSISTLTIQRTEQRDSAMYRCASSSSGGRQTQYFGPGTRLLVL.

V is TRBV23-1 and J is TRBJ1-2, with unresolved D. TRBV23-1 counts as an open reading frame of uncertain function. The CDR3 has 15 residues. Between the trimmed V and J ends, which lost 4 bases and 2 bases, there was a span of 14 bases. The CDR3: CASSPPGAVNYGYTF. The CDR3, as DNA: TGCGCCAGCAGTCCCCCTGGCGCAGTGAACTATGGCTACACCTTC.

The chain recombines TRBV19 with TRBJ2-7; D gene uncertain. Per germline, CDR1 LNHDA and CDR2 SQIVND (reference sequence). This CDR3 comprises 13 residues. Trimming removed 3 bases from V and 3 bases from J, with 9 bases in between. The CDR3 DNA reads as TGTGCCAGTAGTATTGGTGATATCTACGAGCAGTACTTC. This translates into CASSIGDIYEQYF.

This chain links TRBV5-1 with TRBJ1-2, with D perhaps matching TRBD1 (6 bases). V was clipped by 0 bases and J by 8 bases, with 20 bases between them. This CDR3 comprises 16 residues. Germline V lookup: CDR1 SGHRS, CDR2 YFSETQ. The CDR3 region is CASSLDQQGGLGGYTF. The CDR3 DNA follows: TGCGCCAGCAGCTTGGACCAACAGGGAGGCTTAGGGGGCTACACCTTC. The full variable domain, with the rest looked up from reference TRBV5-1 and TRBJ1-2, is KAGVTQTPRYLIKTRGQQVTLSCSPISGHRSVSWYQQTPGQGLQFLFEYFSETQRNKGNFPGRFSGRQFSNSRSEMNVSTLELGDSALYLCASSLDQQGGLGGYTFGSGTRLTVV.

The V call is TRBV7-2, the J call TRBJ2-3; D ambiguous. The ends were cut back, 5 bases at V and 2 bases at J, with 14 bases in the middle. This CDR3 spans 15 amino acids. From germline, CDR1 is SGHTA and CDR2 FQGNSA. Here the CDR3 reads CASSLYGSNTDTQYF. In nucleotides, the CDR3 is TGTGCCAGCAGCCTATACGGGTCGAACACAGATACGCAGTATTTT.

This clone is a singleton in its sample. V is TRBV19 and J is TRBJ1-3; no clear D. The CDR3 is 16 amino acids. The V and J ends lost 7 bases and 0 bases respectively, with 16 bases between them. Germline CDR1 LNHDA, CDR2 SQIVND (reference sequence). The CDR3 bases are TGTGCCAGTACCACTCCGGACGTCCGCTCTGGAAACACCATATATTTT. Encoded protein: CASTTPDVRSGNTIYF. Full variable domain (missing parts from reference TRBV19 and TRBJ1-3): DGGITQSPKYLFRKEGQNVTLSCEQNLNHDAMYWYRQDPGQGLRLIYYSQIVNDFQKGDIAEGYSVSREKKESFPLTVTSAQKNPTAFYLCASTTPDVRSGNTIYFGEGSWLTVV.

In nucleotides, the CDR3 is TGTGCCAGCATGATACAGGGCTCCTACGAGCAGTACTTC. Protein product: CASMIQGSYEQYF. The chain recombines TRBV7-9 with TRBJ2-7; D might be TRBD1 (6 bases). Germline assignment: CDR1 SEHNR and CDR2 FQNEAQ (reference sequence). The CDR3 totals 13 residues. V lost 7 bases and J lost 0, with 10 bases in between.

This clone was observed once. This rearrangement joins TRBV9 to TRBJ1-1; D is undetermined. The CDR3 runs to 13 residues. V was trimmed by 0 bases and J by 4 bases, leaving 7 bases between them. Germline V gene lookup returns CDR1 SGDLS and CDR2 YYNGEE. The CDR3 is CASSVGGSTEAFF. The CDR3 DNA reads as TGTGCCAGCAGCGTAGGAGGGAGCACTGAAGCTTTCTTT.

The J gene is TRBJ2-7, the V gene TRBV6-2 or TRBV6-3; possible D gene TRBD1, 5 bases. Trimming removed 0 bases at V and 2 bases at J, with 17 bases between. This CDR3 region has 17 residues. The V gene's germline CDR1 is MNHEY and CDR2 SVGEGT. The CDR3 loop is CASSYSIVMGRPYEQYF. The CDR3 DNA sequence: TGTGCCAGCAGTTACTCGATCGTTATGGGGCGACCCTACGAGCAGTACTTC.

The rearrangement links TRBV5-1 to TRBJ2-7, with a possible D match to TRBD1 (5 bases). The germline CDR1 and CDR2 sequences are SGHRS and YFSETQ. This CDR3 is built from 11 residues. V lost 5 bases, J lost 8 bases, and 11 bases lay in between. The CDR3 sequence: CASREGAQQYF. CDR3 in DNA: TGCGCCAGCAGGGAAGGGGCTCAGCAGTACTTC.

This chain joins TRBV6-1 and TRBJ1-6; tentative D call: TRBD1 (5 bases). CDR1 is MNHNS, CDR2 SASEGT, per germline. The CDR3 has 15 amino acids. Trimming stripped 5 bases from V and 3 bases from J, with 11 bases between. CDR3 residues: CASSWDANYNSPLHF. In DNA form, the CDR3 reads TGTGCCAGCAGTTGGGACGCAAACTATAATTCACCCCTCCACTTT.

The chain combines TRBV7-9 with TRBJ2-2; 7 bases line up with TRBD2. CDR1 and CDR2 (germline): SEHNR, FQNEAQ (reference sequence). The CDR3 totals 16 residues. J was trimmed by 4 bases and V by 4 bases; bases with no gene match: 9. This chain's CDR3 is CASSSPLGGVTGELFF. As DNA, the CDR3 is TGTGCCAGCAGCTCACCTTTGGGGGGGGTCACCGGGGAGCTGTTTTTT.

The CDR3 region has the DNA TGTGCCAGCAGCCCGATGGGTGGGACAGGGAATTCACCCCTCCACTTT. It yields the protein CASSPMGGTGNSPLHF. The chain combines TRBV9 with TRBJ1-6; TRBD1 aligns across 9 bases. CDR3 size: 16 residues. After removal of 4 bases from V and 7 bases from J, the junction contained 9 bases not matched to a gene. Germline V CDR1 and CDR2: SGDLS, YYNGEE.

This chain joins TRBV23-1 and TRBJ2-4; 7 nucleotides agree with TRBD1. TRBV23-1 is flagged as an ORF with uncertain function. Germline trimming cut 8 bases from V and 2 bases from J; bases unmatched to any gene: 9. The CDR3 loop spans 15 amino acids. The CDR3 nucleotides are TGCGCCAGCGCGCAGGGGGAGTTTTCCAAAAACATTCAGTACTTC. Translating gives CASAQGEFSKNIQYF.

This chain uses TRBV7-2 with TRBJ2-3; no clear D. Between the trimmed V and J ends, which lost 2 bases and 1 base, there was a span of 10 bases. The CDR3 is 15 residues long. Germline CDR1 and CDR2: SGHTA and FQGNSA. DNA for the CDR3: TGTGCCAGCAGCTTAAGGGTTCTTGGCACAGATACGCAGTATTTT. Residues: CASSLRVLGTDTQYF.

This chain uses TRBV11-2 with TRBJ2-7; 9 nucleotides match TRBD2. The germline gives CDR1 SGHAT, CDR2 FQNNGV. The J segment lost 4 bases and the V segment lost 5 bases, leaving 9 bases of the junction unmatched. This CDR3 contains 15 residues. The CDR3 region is CASSPASGILYEQYF. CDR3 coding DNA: TGTGCCAGCAGCCCGGCTAGCGGGATTTTATACGAGCAGTACTTC.

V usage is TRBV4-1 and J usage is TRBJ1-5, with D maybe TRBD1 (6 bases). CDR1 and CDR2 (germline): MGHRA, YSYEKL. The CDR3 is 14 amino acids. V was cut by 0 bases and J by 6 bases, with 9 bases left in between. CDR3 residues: CASSQEQGGQPQHF. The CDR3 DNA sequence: TGCGCCAGCAGCCAAGAACAGGGCGGTCAGCCCCAGCATTTT.

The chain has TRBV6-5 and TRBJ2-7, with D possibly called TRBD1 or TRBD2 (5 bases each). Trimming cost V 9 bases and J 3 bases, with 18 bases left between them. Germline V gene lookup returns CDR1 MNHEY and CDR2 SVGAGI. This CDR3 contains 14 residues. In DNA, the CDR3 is TGTGCCAGTATCTTCGGGACGGAAGACTACGAGCAGTACTTC. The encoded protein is CASIFGTEDYEQYF.

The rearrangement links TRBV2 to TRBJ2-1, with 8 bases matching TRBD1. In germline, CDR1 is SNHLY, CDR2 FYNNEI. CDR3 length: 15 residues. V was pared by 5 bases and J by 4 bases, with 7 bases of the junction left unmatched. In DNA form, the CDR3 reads TGTGCCAGCAGTACCGGACAGGGCAGGTACAATGAGCAGTTCTTC. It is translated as CASSTGQGRYNEQFF.

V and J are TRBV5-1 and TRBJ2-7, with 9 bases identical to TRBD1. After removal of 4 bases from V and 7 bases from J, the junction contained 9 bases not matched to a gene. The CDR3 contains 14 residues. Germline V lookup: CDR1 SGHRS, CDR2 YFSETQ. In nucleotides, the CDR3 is TGCGCCAGCAGCCCGGGACAGGGCTTAGGGGAGCAGTACTTC. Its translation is CASSPGQGLGEQYF.

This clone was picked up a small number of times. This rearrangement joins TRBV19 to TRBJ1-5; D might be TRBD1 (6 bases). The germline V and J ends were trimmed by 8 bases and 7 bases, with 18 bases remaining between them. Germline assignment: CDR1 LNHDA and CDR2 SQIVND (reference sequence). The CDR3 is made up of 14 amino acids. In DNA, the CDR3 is TGTGCCAGTCGCGGTGCCCGCAGGGGCCAGCCCCAGCATTTT. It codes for CASRGARRGQPQHF.

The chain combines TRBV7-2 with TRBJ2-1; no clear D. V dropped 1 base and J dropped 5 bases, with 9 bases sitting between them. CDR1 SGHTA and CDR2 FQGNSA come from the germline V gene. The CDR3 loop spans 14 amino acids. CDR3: CASSLGWLDNEQFF. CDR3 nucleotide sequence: TGTGCCAGCAGCTTAGGATGGCTTGACAATGAGCAGTTCTTC. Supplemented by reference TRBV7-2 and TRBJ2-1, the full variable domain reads GAGVSQSPSNKVTEKGKDVELRCDPISGHTALYWYRQSLGQGLEFLIYFQGNSAPDKSGLPSDRFSAERTGGSVSTLTIQRTQQEDSAVYLCASSLGWLDNEQFFGPGTRLTVL.

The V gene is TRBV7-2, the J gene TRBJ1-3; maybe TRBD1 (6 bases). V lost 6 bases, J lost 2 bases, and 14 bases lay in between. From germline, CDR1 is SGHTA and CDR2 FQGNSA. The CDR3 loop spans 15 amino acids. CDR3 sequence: CASSPKGGAGNTIYF. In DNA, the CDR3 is TGTGCCAGCAGTCCTAAGGGGGGAGCTGGAAACACCATATATTTT.

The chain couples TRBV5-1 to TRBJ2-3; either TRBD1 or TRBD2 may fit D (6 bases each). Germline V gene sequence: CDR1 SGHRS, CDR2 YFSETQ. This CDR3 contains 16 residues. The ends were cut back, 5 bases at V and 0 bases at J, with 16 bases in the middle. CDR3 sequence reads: CASSQGTSGSTDTQYF. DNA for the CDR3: TGCGCCAGCAGTCAGGGGACAAGCGGGAGCACAGATACGCAGTATTTT.

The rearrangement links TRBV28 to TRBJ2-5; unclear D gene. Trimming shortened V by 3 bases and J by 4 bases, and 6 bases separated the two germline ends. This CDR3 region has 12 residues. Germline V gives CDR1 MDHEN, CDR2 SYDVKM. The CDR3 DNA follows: TGTGCCAGCAGTTTTAGTTTAGAGACCCAGTACTTC. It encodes CASSFSLETQYF.

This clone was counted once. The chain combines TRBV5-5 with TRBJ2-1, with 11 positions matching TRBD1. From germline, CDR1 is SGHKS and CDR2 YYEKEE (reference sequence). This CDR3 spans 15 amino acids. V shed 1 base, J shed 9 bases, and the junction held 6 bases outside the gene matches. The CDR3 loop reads CASSLLGTGGSEQFF. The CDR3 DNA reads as TGTGCCAGCAGCTTGTTGGGGACAGGGGGTAGTGAGCAGTTCTTC.

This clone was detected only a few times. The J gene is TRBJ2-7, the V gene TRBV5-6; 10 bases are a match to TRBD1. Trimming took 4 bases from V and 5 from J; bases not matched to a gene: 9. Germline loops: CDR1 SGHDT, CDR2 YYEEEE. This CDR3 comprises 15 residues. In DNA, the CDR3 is TGTGCCAGCAGCGGGACCGGGACAGGGGTTCACGAGCAGTACTTC. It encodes CASSGTGTGVHEQYF.

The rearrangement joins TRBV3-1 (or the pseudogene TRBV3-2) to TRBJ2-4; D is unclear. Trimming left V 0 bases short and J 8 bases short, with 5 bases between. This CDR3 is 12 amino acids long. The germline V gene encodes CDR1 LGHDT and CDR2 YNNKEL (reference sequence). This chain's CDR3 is CASSQDRYIQYF. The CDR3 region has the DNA TGTGCCAGCAGCCAAGACAGGTACATTCAGTACTTC.

CDR3 bases: TGTGCCAGCAGTGAAGCGTTGACTTACGACAATGAGCAGTTCTTC. It encodes CASSEALTYDNEQFF. The chain uses TRBV2 and TRBJ2-1; D is undetermined. V was shortened by 0 bases and J by 5 bases, with 11 bases between the two germline ends. CDR3 length: 15 amino acids. Germline loops: CDR1 SNHLY, CDR2 FYNNEI.

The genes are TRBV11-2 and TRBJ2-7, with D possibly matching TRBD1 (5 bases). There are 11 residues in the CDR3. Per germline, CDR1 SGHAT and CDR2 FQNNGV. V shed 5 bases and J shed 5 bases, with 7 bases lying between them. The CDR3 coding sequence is TGTGCCAGCAGCCGCAGGGACGAGCAGTACTTC. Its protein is CASSRRDEQYF. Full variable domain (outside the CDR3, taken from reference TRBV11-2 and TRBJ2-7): EAGVAQSPRYKIIEKRQSVAFWCNPISGHATLYWYQQILGQGPKLLIQFQNNGVVDDSQLPKDRFSAERLKGVDSTLKIQPAKLEDSAVYLCASSRRDEQYFGPGTRLTVT.

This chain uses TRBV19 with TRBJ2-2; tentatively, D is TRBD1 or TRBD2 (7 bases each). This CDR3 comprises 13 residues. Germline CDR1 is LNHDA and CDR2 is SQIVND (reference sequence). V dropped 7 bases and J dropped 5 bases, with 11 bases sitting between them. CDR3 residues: CASTQGGTGELFF. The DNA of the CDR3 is TGTGCCAGTACGCAGGGGGGGACCGGGGAGCTGTTTTTT. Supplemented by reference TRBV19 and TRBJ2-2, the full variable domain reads DGGITQSPKYLFRKEGQNVTLSCEQNLNHDAMYWYRQDPGQGLRLIYYSQIVNDFQKGDIAEGYSVSREKKESFPLTVTSAQKNPTAFYLCASTQGGTGELFFGEGSRLTVL.

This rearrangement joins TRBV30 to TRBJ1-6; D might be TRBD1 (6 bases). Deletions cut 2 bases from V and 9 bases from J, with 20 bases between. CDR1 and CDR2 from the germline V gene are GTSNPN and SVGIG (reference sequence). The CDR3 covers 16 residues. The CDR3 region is CAWSLIFRTESSPLHF. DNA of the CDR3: TGTGCCTGGAGTTTGATTTTCAGGACAGAGAGTTCACCCCTCCACTTT. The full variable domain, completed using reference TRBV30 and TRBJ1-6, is SQTIHQWPATLVQPVGSPLSLECTVEGTSNPNLYWYRQAAGRGLQLLFYSVGIGQISSEVPQNLSASRPQDRQFILSSKKLLLSDSGFYLCAWSLIFRTESSPLHFGNGTRLTVT.